This T cell receptor (beta chain) was sequenced for a study of blood T cell repertoires in COVID-19. Profiling relied on immunoSEQ multiplex PCR, and the TCRdb table lists in-frame clones only, not all of them. In the table there are 35,000 to 40,000 clones, approximately 88% of which are singletons. The V and J ends lost 4 bases and 5 bases respectively, with 9 bases between them. The CDR3 totals 12 residues. Sequenced: peripheral blood. The rearrangement joins TRBV12-3 or TRBV12-4 to TRBJ2-7, with D maybe TRBD2 (7 bases). The sequence came from a man in his forties or fifties with active or convalescent COVID-19. Here the CDR3 DNA reads TGTGCCAGCAGTTGGGGGGGCAACGAGCAGTACTTC. It encodes CASSWGGNEQYF.